One and the same sample provided the 26 T cell receptor beta chains below, sequenced in a study of STAT5B mutations in CD4+ large granular lymphocyte leukemia. Using immunoSEQ multiplex PCR, the repertoire was profiled, and TCRdb retains in-frame clones only, with some absent. The sample has about 32,000 clones, around 85% seen once. The sample consisted of CD4+ T cells from blood buffy coats. These receptors all stem from a human donor in good health.

The chain couples TRBV19 to TRBJ1-2; 8 bases fit TRBD1. The CDR3 has 14 amino acids. Germline assignment: CDR1 LNHDA and CDR2 SQIVND (reference sequence). The ends lost 1 base at V and 7 bases at J; junction bases unmatched: 5. In DNA, the CDR3 is TGTGCCAGTAGTATAGCTCCAGGGGGCCTTGGCTACACCTTC. As protein: CASSIAPGGLGYTF.

This chain links TRBV19 with TRBJ2-1; 8 bases align to TRBD1. The CDR3 consists of 17 residues. Germline V gene data show CDR1 as LNHDA and CDR2 as SQIVND (reference sequence). Trimming took 6 bases from V and 0 from J; bases not matched to a gene: 10. The CDR3 sequence: CASSRRLGQASYNEQFF. The DNA for the CDR3 is TGTGCCAGTAGCCGACGCTTGGGACAGGCCTCCTACAATGAGCAGTTCTTC.

This clone was seen just once. V gene TRBV11-2 combines with J gene TRBJ2-5; 7 nucleotides line up with TRBD2. From germline, CDR1 is SGHAT and CDR2 FQNNGV. This CDR3 is 16 amino acids long. V was clipped by 5 bases and J by 2 bases; unmatched bases: 11. The CDR3 loop is CASSPGTTRQQETQYF. In DNA form, the CDR3 reads TGTGCCAGCAGCCCAGGGACTACACGCCAACAAGAGACCCAGTACTTC.

The V call is TRBV6-1, the J call TRBJ2-5, with D maybe TRBD2 (6 bases). The end of the DNA aligns better with TRBJ2-7, so the J call may be wrong. CDR3 length equals 14 residues. The germline CDR1 and CDR2 sequences are MNHNS and SASEGT. The CDR3 reads CASRRVEGAYEQYF. DNA for the CDR3: TGTGCCAGCAGGAGGGTGGAGGGCGCCTACGAGCAGTACTTC.

The chain is built from TRBV5-1 and TRBJ2-7; TRBD2 matches 7 bases. The CDR3 contains 14 residues. V shed 8 bases, J shed 0 bases, and the junction held 8 bases outside the gene matches. Germline V gene lookup returns CDR1 SGHRS and CDR2 YFSETQ. The CDR3 protein is CASTGGSASYEQYF. CDR3 nucleotide sequence: TGCGCCAGTACGGGAGGTAGCGCCTCCTACGAGCAGTACTTC.

CDR3 nucleotide sequence: TGTGCCAGCACCGGCGGGACAGGGGGCAATGAGCAGTTCTTC. Translated, it gives CASTGGTGGNEQFF. J is TRBJ2-1 and V is TRBV27, with TRBD1 matching over 11 bases. The CDR3 covers 14 residues. Germline values: CDR1 MNHEY, CDR2 SMNVEV (reference sequence). V trimming: 7 bases; J trimming: 6 bases; junction bases outside the gene matches: 5.

The chain links TRBV27 to TRBJ2-1; 10 positions agree with TRBD2. With V trimmed by 6 bases and J by 8 bases, 13 bases remained unmatched. The CDR3 is made up of 16 amino acids. Germline CDR1 and CDR2: MNHEY and SMNVEV (reference sequence). The chain's CDR3 is CASSSASGRGVYEQFF. CDR3 coding DNA: TGTGCCAGCAGCAGCGCTAGCGGGAGAGGTGTGTATGAGCAGTTCTTC.

The gene calls are TRBV11-2 and TRBJ2-7; D is possibly TRBD1 (6 bases). CDR1 SGHAT and CDR2 FQNNGV come from the germline V gene. CDR3 length: 12 amino acids. Trimming stripped 5 bases from V and 5 bases from J, with 10 bases between. The CDR3 sequence: CASSKQGHEQYF. CDR3 in DNA: TGTGCCAGCAGCAAACAGGGCCACGAGCAGTACTTC.

The genes are TRBV5-4 and TRBJ2-7; D is uncertain. Trimming left V 4 bases short and J 5 bases short, with 19 bases between. CDR3 size: 15 residues. Looked up from germline, CDR1 is SGHNT and CDR2 is YYREEE (reference sequence). CDR3 in DNA: TGTGCCAGCAGCGCTGGGCTTCGAAGCGCCAACGAGCAGTACTTC. As protein: CASSAGLRSANEQYF.

The chain employs TRBV23-1 and TRBJ2-1; weak D call: TRBD2 (5 bases). TRBV23-1 carries the ORF label, with uncertain function. The CDR3 sequence is 12 residues long. V lost 0 bases, J lost 9 bases, and 6 bases lay in between. The CDR3 sequence is CASSQSGGEQFF. The CDR3 DNA follows: TGCGCCAGCAGTCAATCCGGAGGTGAGCAGTTCTTC.

This rearrangement joins TRBV28 to TRBJ2-7, with TRBD1 as a possible D gene (6 bases). The CDR3 runs to 13 residues. Germline V gene sequence: CDR1 MDHEN, CDR2 SYDVKM. V was cut by 7 bases and J by 4 bases, with 14 bases left in between. The CDR3 region has the DNA TGTGCCAGCAACCTAGGGGGTCGGTACGAGCAGTACTTC. It specifies CASNLGGRYEQYF.

J is TRBJ2-7 and V is TRBV28; 11 positions match TRBD1. Losses at the gene ends were 5 bases for V and 2 bases for J; bases not matched to a gene: 8. CDR1 and CDR2 (germline): MDHEN, SYDVKM. CDR3 length: 16 residues. The CDR3 is CASSPPGTGGTYEQYF. The CDR3 DNA reads TGTGCCAGCAGTCCTCCCGGGACAGGGGGGACCTACGAGCAGTACTTC.

The J gene is TRBJ2-7, the V gene TRBV6-5; D is unresolved. V lost 6 bases and J 4 bases, leaving 7 bases between the germline ends. CDR1 MNHEY and CDR2 SVGAGI come from the germline V gene. The CDR3 is 11 amino acids. This CDR3 reads CASRRAYEQYF. The CDR3 DNA follows: TGTGCCAGCAGACGAGCGTACGAGCAGTACTTC.

The V call is TRBV30, the J call TRBJ2-3, with 9 bases identical to TRBD1. The CDR3 totals 14 residues. CDR1 and CDR2 from the germline V gene are GTSNPN and SVGIG (reference sequence). Trimming cost V 1 base and J 5 bases; bases outside gene matches: 4. DNA for the CDR3: TGTGCCTGGAGTGACAGGGGGCACGGAGATACGCAGTATTTT. Protein product: CAWSDRGHGDTQYF.

V usage is TRBV4-1 and J usage is TRBJ2-7, with 13 positions matching TRBD2. The CDR3 contains 16 residues. After removal of 3 bases from V and 4 bases from J, the junction contained 6 bases not matched to a gene. The germline V gene has CDR1 MGHRA and CDR2 YSYEKL. This CDR3 is CASSHETSGRLYEQYF. The CDR3 DNA reads as TGCGCCAGCAGCCACGAGACTAGCGGGAGGTTATACGAGCAGTACTTC.

The chain combines TRBV5-1 with TRBJ1-1; 8 bases are a match to TRBD1. This CDR3 comprises 15 residues. Germline lookup yields CDR1 SGHRS and CDR2 YFSETQ. The junction had 5 bases not matched to a gene; V was cut back by 0 bases and J by 4 bases. The CDR3 DNA reads TGCGCCAGCAGCTTGGCAGGACAGGGTACCACTGAAGCTTTCTTT. Protein: CASSLAGQGTTEAFF.

The V and J genes are TRBV28 and TRBJ2-1, with D uncertain. Germline assignment: CDR1 MDHEN and CDR2 SYDVKM. The CDR3 consists of 12 residues. With 7 bases removed from V and 10 bases from J, the gap between germline ends came to 14 bases. Here the CDR3 reads CASTPSRQEQFF. The CDR3 region has the DNA TGTGCCAGCACCCCCTCACGGCAAGAGCAGTTCTTC.

The chain uses TRBV28 and TRBJ1-4; possibly TRBD1 for D (5 bases). The CDR3 has 14 residues. Germline-derived CDR1 and CDR2 are MDHEN and SYDVKM. V gave up 4 bases and J gave up 8 bases, with 14 bases separating them. The CDR3 nucleotides read TGTGCCAGCAGTTCTGGGACGGTGAGGGAAAAACTGTTTTTT. It translates to CASSSGTVREKLFF.

This rearrangement joins TRBV18 to TRBJ2-7; D uncertain. Looked up from germline, CDR1 is KGHSH and CDR2 is LQKENI. The V gene lost 2 bases and the J gene lost 5 bases, with 4 bases spanning the gap. The CDR3 totals 11 residues. CDR3 residues: CASSPADEQYF. The DNA of the CDR3 is TGTGCCAGCTCACCAGCGGACGAGCAGTACTTC.

The chain has TRBV6-1 and TRBJ2-3; TRBD2 aligns across 12 bases. CDR1 is MNHNS, CDR2 SASEGT, per germline. V was pared by 1 base and J by 4 bases, with 0 bases of the junction left unmatched. This CDR3 has 15 residues. The CDR3 loop is CASSEGLAGADTQYF. CDR3 bases: TGTGCCAGCAGTGAAGGACTAGCGGGAGCAGATACGCAGTATTTT.

The rearrangement joins TRBV5-4 to TRBJ1-5, with D uncertain. The germline V gene has CDR1 SGHNT and CDR2 YYREEE (reference sequence). V lost 5 bases and J 4 bases, leaving 7 bases between the germline ends. This CDR3 is 12 amino acids long. The CDR3 DNA reads TGTGCCAGCAGTATGCCAAATCAGCCCCAGCATTTT. Translation gives CASSMPNQPQHF. Filled out from reference TRBV5-4 and TRBJ1-5, the complete variable domain reads ETGVTQSPTHLIKTRGQQVTLRCSSQSGHNTVSWYQQALGQGPQFIFQYYREEENGRGNFPPRFSGLQFPNYSSELNVNALELDDSALYLCASSMPNQPQHFGDGTRLSIL.

This sequence joins TRBV30 and TRBJ2-7; D assignment may be TRBD1 or TRBD2 (5 bases each). The germline gives CDR1 GTSNPN, CDR2 SVGIG (reference sequence). The CDR3 contains 13 residues. V was pared by 5 bases and J by 3 bases, with 14 bases between. The CDR3 region is CAWGRGLGYEQYF. The CDR3 DNA reads TGTGCCTGGGGACGGGGCCTTGGCTACGAGCAGTACTTC.

The chain has TRBV5-5 and TRBJ1-2; TRBD1 aligns across 10 bases. The V gene end was trimmed by 1 base and the J gene end by 4 bases; junction bases not matched to a gene: 7. The germline gives CDR1 SGHKS, CDR2 YYEKEE (reference sequence). This CDR3 has 16 amino acids. CDR3 region: CASSLTGTGEPYGYTF. The DNA of the CDR3 is TGTGCCAGCAGCTTGACCGGGACAGGGGAACCCTATGGCTACACCTTC.

V usage is TRBV29-1 and J usage is TRBJ1-5, with TRBD1 as a possible D gene (5 bases). V was clipped by 1 base and J by 3 bases, with 16 bases between them. This CDR3 contains 16 residues. From germline, CDR1 is SQVTM and CDR2 ANQGSEA. The CDR3 region has the DNA TGCAGCGTTGAAGGGGGGGGGTCAATCGACAATCAGCCCCAGCATTTT. This gives the protein CSVEGGGSIDNQPQHF.

This chain uses TRBV4-3 with TRBJ2-1; weak D call: TRBD2 (7 bases). The germline V gene encodes CDR1 LGHNA and CDR2 YSLEER. The CDR3 runs to 15 residues. The germline V and J ends were trimmed by 4 bases and 7 bases, with 17 bases remaining between them. The CDR3 nucleotides are TGCGCCAGCAGCCCCAGGGGCGGGAGTAGTAATGAGCAGTTCTTC. Encoded protein: CASSPRGGSSNEQFF.

The rearrangement joins TRBV11-2 to TRBJ2-5; the match to TRBD2 covers 9 bases. J was trimmed by 5 bases and V by 1 base; bases with no gene match: 8. CDR3 size: 16 residues. Germline V gene data show CDR1 as SGHAT and CDR2 as FQNNGV. The CDR3 here is CASSLGAGGPGETQYF. In nucleotides, the CDR3 is TGTGCCAGCAGCTTAGGCGCGGGAGGGCCTGGTGAGACCCAGTACTTC.